The source of this TCR beta chain is a study of cytomegalovirus exposure and HLA in healthy donors. Points from the study as a whole: Most TCRs appeared rarely, but some public TCRs recurred in many donors. The finding came from a later analysis; first-cohort TCR clusters tended to co-occur in the 120 or so validation repertoires.

Unmatched junction bases numbered 15, after V lost 4 bases and J lost 4 bases. Germline values: CDR1 SEHNR, CDR2 FQNEAQ (reference sequence). The CDR3 length is 17 residues. Remarks on this clone: The antigen remains unidentified.

Profiling relied on immunoSEQ multiplex PCR, and the TCRdb table lists in-frame clones only, not all of them. The table includes roughly 120,000 clones, over 75% detected once. The sample taken for sequencing was PBMCs. The chain has TRBV7-9 and TRBJ2-7; 8 positions agree with TRBD1. The sequence was obtained from a woman aged 25-40 years in good health and CMV-seropositive. CDR3 protein: CASSSTDREPLRYEQYF. The DNA of the CDR3 is TGTGCCAGCAGCTCCACGGACAGGGAACCGTTACGATACGAGCAGTACTTC.